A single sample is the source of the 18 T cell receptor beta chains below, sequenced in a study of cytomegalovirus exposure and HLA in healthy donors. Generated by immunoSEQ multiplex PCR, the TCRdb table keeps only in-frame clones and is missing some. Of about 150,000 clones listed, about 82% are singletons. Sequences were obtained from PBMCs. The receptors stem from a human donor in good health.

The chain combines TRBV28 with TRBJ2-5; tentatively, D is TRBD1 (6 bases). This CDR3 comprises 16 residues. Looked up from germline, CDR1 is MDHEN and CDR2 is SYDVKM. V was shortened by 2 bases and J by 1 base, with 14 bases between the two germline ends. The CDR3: CASSLTGTPAQETQYF. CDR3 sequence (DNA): TGTGCCAGCAGTTTAACCGGGACACCGGCCCAAGAGACCCAGTACTTC.

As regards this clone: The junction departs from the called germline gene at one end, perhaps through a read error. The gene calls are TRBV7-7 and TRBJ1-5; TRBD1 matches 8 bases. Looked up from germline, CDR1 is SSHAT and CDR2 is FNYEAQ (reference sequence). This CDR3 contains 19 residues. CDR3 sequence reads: CASSLPRTGSTASYQPQHF. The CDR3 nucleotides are TGTGCTAGCAGCTTACCACGGACAGGGAGCACGGCCTCCTATCAGCCCCAGCATTTT.

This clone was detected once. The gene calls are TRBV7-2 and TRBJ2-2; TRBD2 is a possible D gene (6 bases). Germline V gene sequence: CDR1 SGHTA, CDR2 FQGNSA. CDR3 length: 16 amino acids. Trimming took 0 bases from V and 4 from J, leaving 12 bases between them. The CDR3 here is CASSLAGTQLTGELFF. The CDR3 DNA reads TGTGCCAGCAGCTTAGCGGGGACTCAACTCACCGGGGAGCTGTTTTTT.

The CDR3, as DNA: TGTGCCAGCAGTTATTCCAATAGGAACACTGAAGCTTTCTTT. It specifies CASSYSNRNTEAFF. This rearrangement joins TRBV6-5 to TRBJ1-1; D not resolved. This CDR3 is built from 14 residues. Germline V lookup: CDR1 MNHEY, CDR2 SVGAGI. V was clipped by 3 bases and J by 1 base, with 9 bases between them.

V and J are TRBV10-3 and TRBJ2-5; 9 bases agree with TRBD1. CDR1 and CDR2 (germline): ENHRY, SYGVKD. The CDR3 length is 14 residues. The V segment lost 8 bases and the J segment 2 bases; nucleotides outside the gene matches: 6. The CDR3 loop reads CAIARQGGQETQYF. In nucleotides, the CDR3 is TGTGCCATCGCTCGACAGGGGGGACAAGAGACCCAGTACTTC.

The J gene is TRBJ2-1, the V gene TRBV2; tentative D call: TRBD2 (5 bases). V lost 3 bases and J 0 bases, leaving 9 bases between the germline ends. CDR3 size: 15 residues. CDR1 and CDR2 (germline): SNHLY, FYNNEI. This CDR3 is CASSDRDSSYNEQFF. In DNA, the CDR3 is TGTGCCAGCAGTGACCGGGATAGCTCCTACAATGAGCAGTTCTTC.

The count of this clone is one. DNA for the CDR3: TGTGCCAGCAGCGACCCCGGTCGATATGGCTACACCTTC. Translation: CASSDPGRYGYTF. The chain couples TRBV9 to TRBJ1-2; no reliable D call. The germline V and J ends were trimmed by 3 bases and 5 bases, with 11 bases remaining between them. Germline values: CDR1 SGDLS, CDR2 YYNGEE. The CDR3 is made up of 13 amino acids.

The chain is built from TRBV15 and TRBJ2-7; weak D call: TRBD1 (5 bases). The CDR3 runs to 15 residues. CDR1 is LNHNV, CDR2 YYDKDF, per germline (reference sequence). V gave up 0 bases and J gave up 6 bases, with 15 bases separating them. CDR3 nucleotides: TGTGCCACCAGCAGAGATAGTAGTGGGGCGGCCGAGCAGTACTTC. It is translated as CATSRDSSGAAEQYF.

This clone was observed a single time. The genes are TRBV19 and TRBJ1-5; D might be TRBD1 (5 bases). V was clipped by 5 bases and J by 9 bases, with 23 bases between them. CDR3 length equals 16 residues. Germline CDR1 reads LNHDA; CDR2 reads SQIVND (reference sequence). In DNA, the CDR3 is TGTGCCAGTAGTTCCCAAGGGACTCTCCCAATGAGGCCCCAGCATTTT. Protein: CASSSQGTLPMRPQHF.

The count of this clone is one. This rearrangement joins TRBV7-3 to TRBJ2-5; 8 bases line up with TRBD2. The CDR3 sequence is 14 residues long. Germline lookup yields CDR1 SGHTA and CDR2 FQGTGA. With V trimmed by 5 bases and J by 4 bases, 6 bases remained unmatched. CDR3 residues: CASSPTGGSETQYF. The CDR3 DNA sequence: TGTGCCAGCAGCCCAACGGGGGGGTCAGAGACCCAGTACTTC.

The CDR3 sequence is CASSEARGGTDTQYF. Here the CDR3 DNA reads TGTGCCAGCAGTGAAGCGCGGGGTGGCACAGATACGCAGTATTTT. The chain is built from TRBV6-1 and TRBJ2-3; D may be TRBD2 (6 bases). The germline V gene has CDR1 MNHNS and CDR2 SASEGT. Trimming shortened V by 0 bases and J by 1 base, and 8 bases separated the two germline ends. The CDR3 runs 15 residues.

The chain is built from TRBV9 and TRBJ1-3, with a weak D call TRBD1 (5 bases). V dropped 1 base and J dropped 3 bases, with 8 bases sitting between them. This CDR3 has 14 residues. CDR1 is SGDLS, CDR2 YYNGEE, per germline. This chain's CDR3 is CASSVQGYGNTIYF. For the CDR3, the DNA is TGTGCCAGCAGCGTACAGGGTTATGGAAACACCATATATTTT.

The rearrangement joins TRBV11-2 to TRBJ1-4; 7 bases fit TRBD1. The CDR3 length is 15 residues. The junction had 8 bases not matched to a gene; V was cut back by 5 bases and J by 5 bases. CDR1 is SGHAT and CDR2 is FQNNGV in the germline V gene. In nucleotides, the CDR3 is TGTGCCAGCAGCGTCGGGACAGTAGGAAATGAAAAACTGTTTTTT. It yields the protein CASSVGTVGNEKLFF.

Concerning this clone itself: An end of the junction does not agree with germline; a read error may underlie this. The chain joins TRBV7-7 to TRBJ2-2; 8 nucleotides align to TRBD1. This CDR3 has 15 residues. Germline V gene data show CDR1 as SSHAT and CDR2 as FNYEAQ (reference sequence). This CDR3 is CASSPGGQGGGELFF. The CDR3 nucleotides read TGTGCTAGCAGCCCTGGCGGACAGGGTGGGGGGGAGCTGTTTTTT.

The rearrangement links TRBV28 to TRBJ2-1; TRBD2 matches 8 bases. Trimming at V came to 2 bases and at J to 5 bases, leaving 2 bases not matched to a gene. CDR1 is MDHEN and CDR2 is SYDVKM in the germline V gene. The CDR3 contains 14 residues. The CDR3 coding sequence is TGTGCCAGCAGTTTAGAACTAGCGGACAATGAGCAGTTCTTC. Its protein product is CASSLELADNEQFF.

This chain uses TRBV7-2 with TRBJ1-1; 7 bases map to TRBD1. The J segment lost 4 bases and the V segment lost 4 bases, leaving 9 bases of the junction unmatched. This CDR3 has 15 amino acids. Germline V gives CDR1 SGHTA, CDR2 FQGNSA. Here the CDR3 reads CASSSKQGMGTEAFF. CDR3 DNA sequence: TGTGCCAGCAGCTCTAAACAGGGGATGGGCACTGAAGCTTTCTTT.

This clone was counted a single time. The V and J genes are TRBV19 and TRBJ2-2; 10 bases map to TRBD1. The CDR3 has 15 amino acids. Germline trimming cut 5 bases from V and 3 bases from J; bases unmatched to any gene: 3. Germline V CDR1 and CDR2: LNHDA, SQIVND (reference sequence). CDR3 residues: CASSQGQGDTGELFF. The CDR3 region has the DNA TGTGCCAGTAGTCAAGGACAGGGGGACACCGGGGAGCTGTTTTTT.

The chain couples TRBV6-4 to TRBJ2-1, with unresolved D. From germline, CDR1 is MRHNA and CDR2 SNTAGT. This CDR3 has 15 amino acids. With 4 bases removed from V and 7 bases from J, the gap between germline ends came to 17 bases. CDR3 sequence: CASSAERPPGNEQFF. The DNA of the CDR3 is TGTGCCAGCAGTGCGGAGCGACCGCCCGGAAATGAGCAGTTCTTC.